The sequence of this T cell receptor (beta chain) was determined in a study of cytomegalovirus exposure and HLA in healthy donors. General study results and limits: In a later analysis, TCR beta V- and J-gene trimming showed a link to a missense DCLRE1C variant. A reported reduction in N-insertions relative to the roughly 710-donor mean was seen in an Asian-associated ancestry cluster in a later analysis.

The PCR used 60 Vbeta and 13 Jbeta primers. The table came from immunoSEQ multiplex PCR; TCRdb's copy has only in-frame clones and leaves some out. This repertoire shows 150,000 to 200,000 clones, around 80% found once; its top ten account for about an eighth. Trimming cost V 4 bases and J 2 bases, with 15 bases left between them. Germline lookup yields CDR1 SGDLS and CDR2 YYNGEE. The CDR3 length is 16 residues. Comments on this clone: The antigen is unknown.

This sequence was found in a woman between 40 and 55 years old in good health and CMV-seronegative. The sequenced material came from PBMCs. The chain joins TRBV9 to TRBJ2-2; D is perhaps TRBD1 (6 bases). The DNA for the CDR3 is TGTGCCAGCAGCTTCTCCGGGACACTAAACACCGGGGAGCTGTTTTTT. This gives the protein CASSFSGTLNTGELFF.